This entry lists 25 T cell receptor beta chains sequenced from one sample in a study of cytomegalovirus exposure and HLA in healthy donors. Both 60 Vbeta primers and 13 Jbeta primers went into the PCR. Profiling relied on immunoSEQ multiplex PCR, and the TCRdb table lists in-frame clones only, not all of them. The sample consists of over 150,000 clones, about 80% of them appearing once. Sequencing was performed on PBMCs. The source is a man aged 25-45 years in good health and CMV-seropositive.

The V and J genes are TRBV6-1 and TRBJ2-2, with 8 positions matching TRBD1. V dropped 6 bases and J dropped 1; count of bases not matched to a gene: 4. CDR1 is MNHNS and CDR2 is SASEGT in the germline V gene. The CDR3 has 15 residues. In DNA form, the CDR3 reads TGTGCCAGCAGCGACAGGGGCCTGAACACCGGGGAGCTGTTTTTT. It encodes CASSDRGLNTGELFF.

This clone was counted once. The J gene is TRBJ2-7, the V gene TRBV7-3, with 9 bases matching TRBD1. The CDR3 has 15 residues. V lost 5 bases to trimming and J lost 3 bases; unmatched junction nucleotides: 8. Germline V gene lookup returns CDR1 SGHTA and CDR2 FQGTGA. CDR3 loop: CASSPSPGQGYEQYF. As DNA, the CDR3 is TGTGCCAGCAGCCCGTCCCCGGGACAGGGCTACGAGCAGTACTTC.

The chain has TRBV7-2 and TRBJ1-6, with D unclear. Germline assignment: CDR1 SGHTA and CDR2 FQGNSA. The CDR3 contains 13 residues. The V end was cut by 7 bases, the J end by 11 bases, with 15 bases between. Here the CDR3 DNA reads TGTGCCAGCACCGAAACTCTCTCGGCACCCCTCCACTTT. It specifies CASTETLSAPLHF.

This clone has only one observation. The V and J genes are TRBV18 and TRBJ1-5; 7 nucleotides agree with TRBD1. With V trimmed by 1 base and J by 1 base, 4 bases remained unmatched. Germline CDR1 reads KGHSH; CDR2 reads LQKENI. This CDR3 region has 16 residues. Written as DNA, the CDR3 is TGTGCCAGCTCACCACAGGGGGCGAGCAGCAATCAGCCCCAGCATTTT. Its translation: CASSPQGASSNQPQHF. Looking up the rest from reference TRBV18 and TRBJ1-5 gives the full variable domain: NAGVMQNPRHLVRRRGQEARLRCSPMKGHSHVYWYRQLPEEGLKFMVYLQKENIIDESGMPKERFSAEFPKEGPSILRIQQVVRGDSAAYFCASSPQGASSNQPQHFGDGTRLSIL.

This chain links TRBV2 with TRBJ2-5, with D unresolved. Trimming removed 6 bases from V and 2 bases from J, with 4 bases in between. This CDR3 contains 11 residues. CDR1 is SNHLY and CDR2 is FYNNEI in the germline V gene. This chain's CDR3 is CASRLQETQYF. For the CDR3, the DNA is TGTGCCAGCAGACTTCAAGAGACCCAGTACTTC.

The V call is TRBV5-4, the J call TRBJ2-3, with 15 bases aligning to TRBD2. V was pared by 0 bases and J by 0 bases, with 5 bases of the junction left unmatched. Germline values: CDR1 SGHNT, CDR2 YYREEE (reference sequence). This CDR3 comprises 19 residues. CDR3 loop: CASSLGGLAGGQSTDTQYF. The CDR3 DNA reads TGTGCCAGCAGCTTGGGGGGACTAGCGGGGGGCCAGAGCACAGATACGCAGTATTTT.

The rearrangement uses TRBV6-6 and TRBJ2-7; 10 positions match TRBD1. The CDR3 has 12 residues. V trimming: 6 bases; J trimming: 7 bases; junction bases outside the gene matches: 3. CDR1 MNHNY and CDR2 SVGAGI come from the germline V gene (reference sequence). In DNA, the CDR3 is TGTGCCAGCAGCTCGGACAGGGGGGAGCAGTACTTC. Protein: CASSSDRGEQYF.

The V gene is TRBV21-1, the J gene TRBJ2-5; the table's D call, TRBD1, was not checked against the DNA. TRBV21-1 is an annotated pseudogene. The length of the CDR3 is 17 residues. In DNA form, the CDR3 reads TGTGCCAGCAATCAAAAGGGGGTCGACAGCTCCACGGAGACCCAGTACTTC. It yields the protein CASNQKGVDSSTETQYF.

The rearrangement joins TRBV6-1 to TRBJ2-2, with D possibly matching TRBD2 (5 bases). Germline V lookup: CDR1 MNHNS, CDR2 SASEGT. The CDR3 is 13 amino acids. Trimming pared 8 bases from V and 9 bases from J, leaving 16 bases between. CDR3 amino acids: CASEIGGSRELFF. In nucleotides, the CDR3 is TGTGCCAGCGAAATCGGAGGCAGCCGGGAGCTGTTTTTT.

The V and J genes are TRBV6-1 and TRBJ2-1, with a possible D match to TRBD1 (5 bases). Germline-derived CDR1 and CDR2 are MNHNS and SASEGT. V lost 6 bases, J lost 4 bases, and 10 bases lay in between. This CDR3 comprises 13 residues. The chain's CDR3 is CASSKTEYNEQFF. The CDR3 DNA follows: TGTGCCAGCAGCAAGACAGAGTACAATGAGCAGTTCTTC.

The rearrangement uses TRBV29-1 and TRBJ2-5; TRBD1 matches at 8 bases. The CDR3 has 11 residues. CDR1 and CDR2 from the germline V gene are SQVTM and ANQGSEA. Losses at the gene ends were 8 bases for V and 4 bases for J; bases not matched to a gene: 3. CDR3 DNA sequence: TGCAGCTTAGACAGGGGAGAGACCCAGTACTTC. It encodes CSLDRGETQYF.

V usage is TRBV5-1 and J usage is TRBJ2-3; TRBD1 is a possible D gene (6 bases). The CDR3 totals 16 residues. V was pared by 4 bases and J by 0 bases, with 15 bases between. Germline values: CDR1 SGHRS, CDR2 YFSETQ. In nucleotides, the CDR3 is TGCGCCAGCAGCCCCGGCCACAGGGCTAGCACAGATACGCAGTATTTT. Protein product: CASSPGHRASTDTQYF.

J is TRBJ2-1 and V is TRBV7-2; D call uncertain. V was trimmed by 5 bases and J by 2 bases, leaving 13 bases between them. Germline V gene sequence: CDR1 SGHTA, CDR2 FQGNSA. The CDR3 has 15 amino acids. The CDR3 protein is CASSPSGQAYNEQFF. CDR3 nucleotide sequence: TGTGCCAGCAGCCCCAGTGGGCAGGCCTACAATGAGCAGTTCTTC.

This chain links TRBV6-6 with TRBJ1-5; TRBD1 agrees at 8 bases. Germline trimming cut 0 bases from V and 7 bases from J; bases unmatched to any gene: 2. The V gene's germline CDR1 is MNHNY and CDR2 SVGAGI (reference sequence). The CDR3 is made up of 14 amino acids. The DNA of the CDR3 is TGTGCCAGCAGTTACTCGACAGGGGCCCAGCCCCAGCATTTT. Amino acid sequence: CASSYSTGAQPQHF.

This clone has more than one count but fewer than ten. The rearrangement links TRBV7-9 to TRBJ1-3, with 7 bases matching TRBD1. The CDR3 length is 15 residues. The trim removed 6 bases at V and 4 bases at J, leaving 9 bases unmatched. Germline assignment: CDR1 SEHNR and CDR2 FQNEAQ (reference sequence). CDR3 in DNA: TGTGCCAGCAGTCTAGCTGGGACAGAAGGAAACACCATATATTTT. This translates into CASSLAGTEGNTIYF.

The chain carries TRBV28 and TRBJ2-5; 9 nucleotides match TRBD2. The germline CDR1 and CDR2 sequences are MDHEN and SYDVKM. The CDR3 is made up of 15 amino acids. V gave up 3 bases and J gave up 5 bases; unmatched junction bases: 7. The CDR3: CASSLGGGATETQYF. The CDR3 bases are TGTGCCAGCAGTTTGGGCGGGGGGGCTACCGAGACCCAGTACTTC.

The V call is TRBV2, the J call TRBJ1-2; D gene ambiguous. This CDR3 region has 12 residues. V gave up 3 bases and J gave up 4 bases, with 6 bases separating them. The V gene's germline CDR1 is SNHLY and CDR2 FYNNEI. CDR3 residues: CASSDGGYGYTF. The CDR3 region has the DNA TGTGCCAGCAGTGACGGCGGCTATGGCTACACCTTC.

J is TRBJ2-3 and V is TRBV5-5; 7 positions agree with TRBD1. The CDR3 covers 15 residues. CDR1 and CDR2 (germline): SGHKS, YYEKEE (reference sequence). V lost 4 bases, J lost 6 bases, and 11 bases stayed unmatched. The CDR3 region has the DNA TGTGCCAGCAGCCCGCAAACGACAGGGTCGGATACGCAGTATTTT. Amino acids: CASSPQTTGSDTQYF.

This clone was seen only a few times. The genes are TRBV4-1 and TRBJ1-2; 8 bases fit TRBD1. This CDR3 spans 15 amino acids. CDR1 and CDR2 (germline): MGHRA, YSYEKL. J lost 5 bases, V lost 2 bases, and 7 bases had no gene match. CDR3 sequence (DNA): TGCGCCAGCAGCCAACCCTGGGACAGGCAGTATGGCTACACCTTC. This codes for CASSQPWDRQYGYTF.

This CDR3 reads CASRPDSSTNEKLFF. CDR3 coding DNA: TGCGCCAGCAGACCTGACAGCTCAACTAATGAAAAACTGTTTTTT. The chain combines TRBV5-1 with TRBJ1-4; possible D gene TRBD1, 5 bases. Trimming cost V 5 bases and J 0 bases, with 11 bases left between them. The V gene's germline CDR1 is SGHRS and CDR2 YFSETQ. There are 15 residues in the CDR3.

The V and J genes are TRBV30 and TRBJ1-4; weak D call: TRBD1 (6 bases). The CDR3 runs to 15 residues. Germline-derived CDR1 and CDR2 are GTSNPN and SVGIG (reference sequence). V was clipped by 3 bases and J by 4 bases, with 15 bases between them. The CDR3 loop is CAWSSRQGYNEKLFF. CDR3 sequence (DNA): TGTGCCTGGAGCTCTAGGCAGGGGTATAATGAAAAACTGTTTTTT.

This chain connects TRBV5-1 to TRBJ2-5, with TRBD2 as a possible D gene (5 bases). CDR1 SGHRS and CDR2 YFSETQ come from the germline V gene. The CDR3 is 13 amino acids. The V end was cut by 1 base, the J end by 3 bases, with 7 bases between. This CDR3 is CASSLWTEETQYF. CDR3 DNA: TGCGCCAGCAGCTTGTGGACTGAAGAGACCCAGTACTTC.

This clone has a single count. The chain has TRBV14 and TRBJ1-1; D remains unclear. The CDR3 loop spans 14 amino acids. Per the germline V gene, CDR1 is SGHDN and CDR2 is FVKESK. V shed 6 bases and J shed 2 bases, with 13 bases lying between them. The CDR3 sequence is CASRETGSNTEAFF. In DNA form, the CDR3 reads TGTGCCAGCAGAGAGACGGGGAGTAACACTGAAGCTTTCTTT.

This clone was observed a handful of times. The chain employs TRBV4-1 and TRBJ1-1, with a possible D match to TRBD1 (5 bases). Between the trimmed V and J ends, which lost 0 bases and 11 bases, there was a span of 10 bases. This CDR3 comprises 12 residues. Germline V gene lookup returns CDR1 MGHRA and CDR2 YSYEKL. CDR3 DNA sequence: TGCGCCAGCAGCCAAGAAGGAGGGGACGCTTTCTTT. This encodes CASSQEGGDAFF.

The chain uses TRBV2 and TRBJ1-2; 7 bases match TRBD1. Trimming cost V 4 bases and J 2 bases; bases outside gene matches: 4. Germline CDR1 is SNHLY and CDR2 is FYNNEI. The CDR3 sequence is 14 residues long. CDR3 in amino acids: CASSVRTGNYGYTF. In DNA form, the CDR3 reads TGTGCCAGCAGTGTGAGGACAGGAAACTATGGCTACACCTTC.